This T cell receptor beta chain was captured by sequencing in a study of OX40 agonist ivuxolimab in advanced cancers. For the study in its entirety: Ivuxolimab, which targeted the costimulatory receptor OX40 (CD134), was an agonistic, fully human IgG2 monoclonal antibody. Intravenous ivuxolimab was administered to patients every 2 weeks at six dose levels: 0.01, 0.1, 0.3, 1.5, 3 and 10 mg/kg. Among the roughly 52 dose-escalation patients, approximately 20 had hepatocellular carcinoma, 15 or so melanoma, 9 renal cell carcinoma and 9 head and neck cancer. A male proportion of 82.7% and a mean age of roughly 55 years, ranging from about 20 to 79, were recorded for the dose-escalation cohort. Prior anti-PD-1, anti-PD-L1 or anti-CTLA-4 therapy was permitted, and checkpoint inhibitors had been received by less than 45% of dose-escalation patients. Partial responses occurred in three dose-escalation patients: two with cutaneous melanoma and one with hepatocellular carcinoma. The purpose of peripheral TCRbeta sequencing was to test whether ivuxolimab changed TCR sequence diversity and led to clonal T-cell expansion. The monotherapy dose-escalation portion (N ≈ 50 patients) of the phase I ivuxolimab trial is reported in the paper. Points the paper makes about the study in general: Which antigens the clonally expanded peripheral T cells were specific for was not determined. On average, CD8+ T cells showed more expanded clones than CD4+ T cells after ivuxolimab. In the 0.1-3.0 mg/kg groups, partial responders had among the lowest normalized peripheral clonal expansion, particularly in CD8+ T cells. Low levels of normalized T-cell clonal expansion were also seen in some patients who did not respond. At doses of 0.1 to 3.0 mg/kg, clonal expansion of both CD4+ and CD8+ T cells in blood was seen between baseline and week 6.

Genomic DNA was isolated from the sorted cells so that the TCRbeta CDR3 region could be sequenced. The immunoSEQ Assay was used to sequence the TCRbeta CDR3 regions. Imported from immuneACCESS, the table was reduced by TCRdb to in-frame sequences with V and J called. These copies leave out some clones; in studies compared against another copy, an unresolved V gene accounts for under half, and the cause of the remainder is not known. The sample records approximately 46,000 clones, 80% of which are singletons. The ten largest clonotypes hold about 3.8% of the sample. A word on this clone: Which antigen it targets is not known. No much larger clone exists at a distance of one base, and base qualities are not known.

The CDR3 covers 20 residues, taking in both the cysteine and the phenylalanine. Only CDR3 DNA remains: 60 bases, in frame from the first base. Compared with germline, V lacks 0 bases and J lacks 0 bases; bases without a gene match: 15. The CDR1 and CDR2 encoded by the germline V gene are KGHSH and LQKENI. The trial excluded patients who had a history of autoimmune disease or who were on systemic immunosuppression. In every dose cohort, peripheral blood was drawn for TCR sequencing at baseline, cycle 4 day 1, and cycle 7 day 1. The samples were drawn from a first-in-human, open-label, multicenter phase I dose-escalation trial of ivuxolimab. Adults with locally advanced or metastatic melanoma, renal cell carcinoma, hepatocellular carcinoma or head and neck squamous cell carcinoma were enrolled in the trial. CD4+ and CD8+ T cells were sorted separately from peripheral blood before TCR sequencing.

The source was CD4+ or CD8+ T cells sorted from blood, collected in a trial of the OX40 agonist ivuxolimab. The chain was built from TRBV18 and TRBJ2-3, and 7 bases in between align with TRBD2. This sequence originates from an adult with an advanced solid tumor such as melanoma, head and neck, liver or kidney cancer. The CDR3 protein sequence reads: CASSPPAGLEYQISTDTQYF. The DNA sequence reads TGTGCCAGCTCACCACCGGCCGGACTAGAGTATCAAATTAGCACAGATACGCAGTATTTT. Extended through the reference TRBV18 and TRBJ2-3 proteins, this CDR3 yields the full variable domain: NAGVMQNPRHLVRRRGQEARLRCSPMKGHSHVYWYRQLPEEGLKFMVYLQKENIIDESGMPKERFSAEFPKEGPSILRIQQVVRGDSAAYFCASSPPAGLEYQISTDTQYFGPGTRLTVL.